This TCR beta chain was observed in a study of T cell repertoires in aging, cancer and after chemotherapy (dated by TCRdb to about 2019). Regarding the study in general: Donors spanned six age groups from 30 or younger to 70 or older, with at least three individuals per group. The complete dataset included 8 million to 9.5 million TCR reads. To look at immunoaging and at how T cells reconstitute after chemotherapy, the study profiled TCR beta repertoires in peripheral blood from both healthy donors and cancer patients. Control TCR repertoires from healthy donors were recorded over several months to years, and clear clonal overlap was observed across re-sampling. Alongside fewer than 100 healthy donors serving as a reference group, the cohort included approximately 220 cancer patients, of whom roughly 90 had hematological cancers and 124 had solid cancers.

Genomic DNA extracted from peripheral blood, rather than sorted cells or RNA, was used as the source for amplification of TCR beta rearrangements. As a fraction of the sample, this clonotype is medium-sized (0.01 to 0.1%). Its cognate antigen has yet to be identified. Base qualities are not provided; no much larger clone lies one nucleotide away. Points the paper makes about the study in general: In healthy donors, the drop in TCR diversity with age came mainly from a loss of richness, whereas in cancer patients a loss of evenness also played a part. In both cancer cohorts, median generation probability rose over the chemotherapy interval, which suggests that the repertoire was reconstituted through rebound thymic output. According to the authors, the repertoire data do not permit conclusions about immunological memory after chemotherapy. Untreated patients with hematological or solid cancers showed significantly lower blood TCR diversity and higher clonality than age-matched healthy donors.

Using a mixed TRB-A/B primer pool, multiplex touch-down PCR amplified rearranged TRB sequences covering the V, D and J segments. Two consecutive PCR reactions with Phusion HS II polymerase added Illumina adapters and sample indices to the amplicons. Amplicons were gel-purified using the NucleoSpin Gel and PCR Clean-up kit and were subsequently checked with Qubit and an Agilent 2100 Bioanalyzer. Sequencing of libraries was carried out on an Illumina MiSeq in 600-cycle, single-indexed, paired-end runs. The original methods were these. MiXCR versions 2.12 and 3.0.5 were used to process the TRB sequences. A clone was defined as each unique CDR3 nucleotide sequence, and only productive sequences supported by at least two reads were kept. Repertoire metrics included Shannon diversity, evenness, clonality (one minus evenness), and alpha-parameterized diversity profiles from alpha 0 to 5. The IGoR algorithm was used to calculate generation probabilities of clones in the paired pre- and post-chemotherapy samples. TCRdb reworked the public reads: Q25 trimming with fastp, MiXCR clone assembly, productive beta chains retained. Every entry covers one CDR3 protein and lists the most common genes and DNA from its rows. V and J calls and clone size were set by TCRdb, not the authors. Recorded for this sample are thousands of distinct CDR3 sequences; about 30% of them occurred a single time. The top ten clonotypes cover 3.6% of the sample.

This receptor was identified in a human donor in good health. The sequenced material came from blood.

The nucleotide sequence reads as follows: TGCAGCGTCGGGGACTCCTACGAGCAGTACTTC. The encoded protein is CSVGDSYEQYF. The chain couples TRBV29-1 to TRBJ2-7; TRBD2 is perhaps the D gene, given 5 matching bases. V loses 6 bases of germline sequence and J loses 0 bases, and the interval between the two ends is 6 bases. CDR1 and CDR2, per the germline V gene, are SQVTM and ANQGSEA. Measured from the cysteine to the phenylalanine, the CDR3 is 11 residues long. Only CDR3 DNA remains: 33 bases, in frame from the first base.